The present TCR beta chain was sequenced within a study of blood T cell repertoires in COVID-19. Across the whole study: The analysed material was cDNA or gDNA that came from T cells, B-cell-depleted T cells, or PBMCs.

The J segment lost 2 bases and the V segment lost 7 bases, leaving 8 bases of the junction unmatched. This CDR3 spans 14 amino acids. CDR1 is SQVTM, CDR2 ANQGSEA, per germline. In the authors' workflow: Estimation of nucleated cell counts relied on the amplification of reference gene primers. The assay was immunoSEQ multiplex PCR, and TCRdb's table has in-frame clones only and misses some. From that table come the V and J calls and clone size; the DNA was used to work out D and trimming. The sample comprises about 38,000 clones, around four fifths of which are singletons, and around 1.6% rests with the top ten. The Seattle site enrolled patients during active infection and followed them longitudinally.

Sequenced input: peripheral blood. The V and J genes are TRBV29-1 and TRBJ1-5; 7 bases are a match to TRBD1. This sequence originates from a man between 60 and 75 years old with COVID-19, enrolled during active disease. The CDR3 nucleotides read TGCAGCGCGGCTCTGGGGACAGGCAATCAGCCCCAGCATTTT. Its protein is CSAALGTGNQPQHF.